Following are 13 T cell receptor beta chains from one sample sequenced in a study of chemoradiotherapy in HPV16-positive cancers. Assay: immunoSEQ multiplex PCR; the TCRdb copy retains only in-frame clones and omits some. The sample includes around 2,000 clones, about 90% of them seen just once. Sequencing used tumor tissue, obtained from a patient who underwent chemoradiotherapy. These receptors all stem from a human donor with HPV-associated anogenital cancer.

This clone appeared once. This chain links TRBV6-1 with TRBJ1-2; tentatively, D is TRBD1 (5 bases). Trimming shortened V by 4 bases and J by 8 bases, and 8 bases separated the two germline ends. The length of the CDR3 is 11 residues. Germline-derived CDR1 and CDR2 are MNHNS and SASEGT. The CDR3, as DNA: TGTGCCAGCAGTGCCTGGGGCGGCTACACCTTC. This codes for CASSAWGGYTF.

The chain uses TRBV7-8 and TRBJ1-5, with 7 bases fitting TRBD1. V was clipped by 4 bases and J by 5 bases; unmatched bases: 5. The V gene's germline CDR1 is SGHVS and CDR2 FQNEAQ. CDR3 length: 14 amino acids. CDR3 protein: CASSSTGMDQPQHF. The DNA for the CDR3 is TGTGCCAGCAGCTCGACAGGGATGGATCAGCCCCAGCATTTT.

This rearrangement joins TRBV5-4 to TRBJ2-1; 9 bases agree with TRBD1. This CDR3 region has 15 residues. V was pared by 4 bases and J by 8 bases, with 10 bases of the junction left unmatched. Per germline, CDR1 SGHNT and CDR2 YYREEE (reference sequence). The CDR3 is CASSPGTGTGYEQFF. The DNA of the CDR3 is TGTGCCAGCAGCCCAGGGACAGGGACGGGCTATGAGCAGTTCTTC.

This clone has just a few counts. This sequence joins TRBV7-9 and TRBJ2-5; D unclear. Germline V lookup: CDR1 SEHNR, CDR2 FQNEAQ (reference sequence). There are 14 residues in the CDR3. V was pared by 0 bases and J by 2 bases, with 7 bases between. The CDR3 DNA is TGTGCCAGCAGCTTAGCGGCTGGGCAAGAGACCCAGTACTTC. Translated, it gives CASSLAAGQETQYF.

V gene TRBV12-5 combines with J gene TRBJ1-1; 10 nucleotides line up with TRBD1. The V gene's germline CDR1 is LGHNT and CDR2 FRNRAP. This CDR3 comprises 15 residues. With 0 bases clipped from V and 8 bases from J, the junction kept 6 bases outside the gene matches. The CDR3 reads CASGLVVGTGAEAFF. CDR3 nucleotide sequence: TGTGCTAGTGGTTTGGTGGTCGGGACAGGGGCCGAAGCTTTCTTT.

The chain combines TRBV6-1 with TRBJ1-4, with D perhaps matching TRBD1 (5 bases). The CDR3 consists of 16 residues. From germline, CDR1 is MNHNS and CDR2 SASEGT. Trimming left V 1 base short and J 7 bases short, with 16 bases between. The CDR3 loop reads CASSEGGAGNAEKLFF. The CDR3 DNA reads as TGTGCCAGCAGTGAAGGTGGGGCAGGGAATGCTGAAAAACTGTTTTTT.

V and J are TRBV28 and TRBJ1-3, with D tentatively TRBD1 (6 bases). Germline V gives CDR1 MDHEN, CDR2 SYDVKM. Trimming left V 8 bases short and J 4 bases short, with 15 bases between. This CDR3 has 14 amino acids. In DNA form, the CDR3 reads TGTGCCAGCCTATCTCAGGGGCGAGGAAACACCATATATTTT. This gives the protein CASLSQGRGNTIYF.

The rearrangement joins TRBV5-4 to TRBJ1-2, with 9 bases fitting TRBD1. In germline, CDR1 is SGHNT, CDR2 YYREEE (reference sequence). The CDR3 extends over 14 amino acids. Losses at the gene ends were 4 bases for V and 8 bases for J; bases not matched to a gene: 9. The CDR3 here is CASSEGQGSVGYTF. CDR3 DNA: TGTGCCAGCAGCGAGGGACAGGGTTCTGTAGGCTACACCTTC. Based on the CDR3 plus reference TRBV5-4 and TRBJ1-2, the full variable domain is ETGVTQSPTHLIKTRGQQVTLRCSSQSGHNTVSWYQQALGQGPQFIFQYYREEENGRGNFPPRFSGLQFPNYSSELNVNALELDDSALYLCASSEGQGSVGYTFGSGTRLTVV.

The rearrangement joins TRBV7-2 to TRBJ2-5; 12 nucleotides agree with TRBD2. The V gene's germline CDR1 is SGHTA and CDR2 FQGNSA. This CDR3 contains 16 residues. V trimming: 4 bases; J trimming: 2 bases; junction bases outside the gene matches: 5. CDR3 amino acids: CASSSNGLAGQETQYF. CDR3 DNA: TGTGCCAGCAGCTCGAATGGACTAGCGGGGCAAGAGACCCAGTACTTC.

The CDR3 DNA reads as TGTGCCAGCAGTGAAGCCGGGACAGACCGTTACGAGCAGTACTTC. Protein sequence: CASSEAGTDRYEQYF. This rearrangement joins TRBV2 to TRBJ2-7, with TRBD1 identical over 7 bases. J lost 4 bases, V lost 0 bases, and 6 bases had no gene match. Germline-derived CDR1 and CDR2 are SNHLY and FYNNEI. CDR3 length: 15 residues.

The chain joins TRBV10-3 to TRBJ2-5; maybe TRBD1 (7 bases). Looked up from germline, CDR1 is ENHRY and CDR2 is SYGVKD. Trimming stripped 5 bases from V and 9 bases from J, with 31 bases between. The CDR3 covers 18 residues. The CDR3 nucleotides are TGTGCCATCAGTCTTAGCTCGGCTACCGGGACAGTAACGGGGGCCCAGTACTTC. Its translation is CAISLSSATGTVTGAQYF.

The V gene is TRBV5-1, the J gene TRBJ2-2, with unresolved D. With 4 bases removed from V and 4 bases from J, the gap between germline ends came to 20 bases. Germline V CDR1 and CDR2: SGHRS, YFSETQ. The CDR3 has 17 amino acids. CDR3 nucleotide sequence: TGCGCCAGCAGCCCCTCTGGCCCGAGTGGTGGCACCGGGGAGCTGTTTTTT. The encoded protein is CASSPSGPSGGTGELFF.

The chain uses TRBV14 and TRBJ2-3, with D possibly matching TRBD2 (6 bases). The V gene lost 0 bases and the J gene lost 1 base, with 11 bases spanning the gap. Germline CDR1 and CDR2: SGHDN and FVKESK. The CDR3 spans 16 residues. DNA for the CDR3: TGTGCCAGCAGCCAAGAACGGGGGATACGCACAGATACGCAGTATTTT. Residues: CASSQERGIRTDTQYF.